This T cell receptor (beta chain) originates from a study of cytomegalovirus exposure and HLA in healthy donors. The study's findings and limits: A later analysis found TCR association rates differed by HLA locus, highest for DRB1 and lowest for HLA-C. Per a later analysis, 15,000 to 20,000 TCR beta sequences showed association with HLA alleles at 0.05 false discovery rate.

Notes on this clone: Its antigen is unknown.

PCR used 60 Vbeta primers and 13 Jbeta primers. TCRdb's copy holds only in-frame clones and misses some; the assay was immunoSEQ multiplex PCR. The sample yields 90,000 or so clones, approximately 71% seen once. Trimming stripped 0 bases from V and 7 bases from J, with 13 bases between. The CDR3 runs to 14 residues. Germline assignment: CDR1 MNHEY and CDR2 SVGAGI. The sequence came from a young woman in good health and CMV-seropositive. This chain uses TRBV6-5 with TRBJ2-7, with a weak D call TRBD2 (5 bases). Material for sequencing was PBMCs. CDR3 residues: CASSYSGKGDEQYF. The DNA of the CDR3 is TGTGCCAGCAGTTACTCGGGGAAGGGAGATGAGCAGTACTTC.